The 18 T cell receptor beta chains presented below share a single source sample, sequenced in a study of shared clonotypes between healthy human individuals. Produced via immunoSEQ multiplex PCR; TCRdb's table is partial and in-frame only. In the table there are fewer than 1.6 million clones, roughly 98.5% of which are singletons. The specimen sequenced was naive CD4+ T cells sorted from blood. Described subset: CD45RA+ positively selected. The source of these receptors is a young man in good health.

This rearrangement joins TRBV5-1 to TRBJ1-1, with 9 bases identical to TRBD1. Germline V CDR1 and CDR2: SGHRS, YFSETQ. Trimming removed 1 base from V and 5 bases from J; junction bases left unmatched: 9. This CDR3 region has 16 residues. The DNA for the CDR3 is TGCGCCAGCAGCTTGAAAGGGACAGGGTTAATTACTGAAGCTTTCTTT. Translating gives CASSLKGTGLITEAFF.

CDR3 loop: CASSYLPPGTTEAFF. The CDR3 nucleotides are TGTGCCAGCAGTTACCTCCCCCCAGGGACCACTGAAGCTTTCTTT. The chain combines TRBV6-5 with TRBJ1-1, with D perhaps matching TRBD1 (5 bases). V lost 2 bases and J 4 bases, leaving 14 bases between the germline ends. CDR1 is MNHEY and CDR2 is SVGAGI in the germline V gene. This CDR3 is 15 amino acids long.

Here the CDR3 reads CASSRTQETQYF. Here the CDR3 DNA reads TGTGCCAGCAGCCGAACCCAAGAGACCCAGTACTTC. The chain joins TRBV7-2 to TRBJ2-5; D is ambiguous. CDR1 and CDR2 from the germline V gene are SGHTA and FQGNSA. This CDR3 spans 12 amino acids. Trimming took off 5 bases at V and 1 base at J, with 5 bases between the two ends.

The J gene is TRBJ2-7, the V gene TRBV5-5; 8 bases agree with TRBD2. Germline trimming cut 1 base from V and 3 bases from J; bases unmatched to any gene: 6. The CDR3 totals 15 residues. Per the germline V gene, CDR1 is SGHKS and CDR2 is YYEKEE (reference sequence). The CDR3 DNA follows: TGTGCCAGCAGCTTGACAGCGGGAGTAGTCTACGAGCAGTACTTC. As protein: CASSLTAGVVYEQYF.

This clone was seen just once. V gene TRBV4-3 combines with J gene TRBJ1-2; possible D gene TRBD1, 6 bases. Germline CDR1 LGHNA, CDR2 YSLEER. CDR3 length: 16 residues. Trimming took 0 bases from V and 5 from J, leaving 16 bases between them. The CDR3 DNA is TGCGCCAGCAGCCAAGAGAGTACAGGGTTGGGGTATGGCTACACCTTC. Protein sequence: CASSQESTGLGYGYTF.

This chain connects TRBV6-4 to TRBJ2-2, with 11 bases identical to TRBD1. CDR3 length: 16 residues. Trimming took 3 bases from V and 5 from J; bases not matched to a gene: 5. Germline V gives CDR1 MRHNA, CDR2 SNTAGT. CDR3 amino acids: CASSEGTGGPTGELFF. DNA for the CDR3: TGTGCCAGCAGTGAAGGGACAGGGGGTCCGACCGGGGAGCTGTTTTTT.

The chain has TRBV9 and TRBJ2-2; D call uncertain. This CDR3 has 18 residues. Germline lookup yields CDR1 SGDLS and CDR2 YYNGEE. Trimming shortened V by 4 bases and J by 3 bases, and 22 bases separated the two germline ends. The CDR3 region is CASSPRYVIGIDTGELFF. In nucleotides, the CDR3 is TGTGCCAGCAGCCCACGTTACGTGATCGGTATTGACACCGGGGAGCTGTTTTTT.

The chain carries TRBV5-1 and TRBJ2-5; 8 nucleotides line up with TRBD1. In germline, CDR1 is SGHRS, CDR2 YFSETQ. The CDR3 runs to 15 residues. V shed 6 bases and J 5 bases; nucleotides not matched to a gene: 12. Written as DNA, the CDR3 is TGCGCCAGCAACGAACAGGGGGGCCGTCGGGAGACCCAGTACTTC. As protein: CASNEQGGRRETQYF.

The chain combines TRBV2 with TRBJ1-4, with 7 bases matching TRBD1. The CDR3 extends over 12 amino acids. V dropped 8 bases and J dropped 6; count of bases not matched to a gene: 3. CDR1 and CDR2 from the germline V gene are SNHLY and FYNNEI. The CDR3 DNA follows: TGTGCCAGCGCCGGGACAGATGAAAAACTGTTTTTT. This sequence encodes CASAGTDEKLFF.

The chain uses TRBV28 and TRBJ1-5; tentatively, D is TRBD1 (5 bases). From germline, CDR1 is MDHEN and CDR2 SYDVKM. The V gene lost 6 bases and the J gene lost 2 bases, with 14 bases spanning the gap. The CDR3 totals 15 residues. In DNA, the CDR3 is TGTGCCAGCAGCACCAGGGTCTACGGCAATCAGCCCCAGCATTTT. Protein: CASSTRVYGNQPQHF.

This sequence joins TRBV7-5 and TRBJ2-4; the table's D call TRBD2 went unverified against the DNA. TRBV7-5 is given as a pseudogene. This CDR3 comprises 16 residues. The CDR3 is CARSSQRGRAKNIQYF. The CDR3 DNA is TGTGCCAGAAGCTCCCAGCGGGGAAGGGCCAAAAACATTCAGTACTTC.

The chain is built from TRBV5-1 and TRBJ1-1; no clear D. Per the germline V gene, CDR1 is SGHRS and CDR2 is YFSETQ. V dropped 0 bases and J dropped 7 bases, with 10 bases sitting between them. The CDR3 is made up of 13 amino acids. Written as DNA, the CDR3 is TGCGCCAGCAGCTTGGGGGCCGAGGGTGAAGCTTTCTTT. Translation: CASSLGAEGEAFF.

The chain carries TRBV5-1 and TRBJ1-1, with a weak D call TRBD1 (5 bases). Germline CDR1 is SGHRS and CDR2 is YFSETQ. This CDR3 comprises 13 residues. The V end lost 4 bases, the J end lost 7 bases, and 14 bases lay between the germline ends. In DNA, the CDR3 is TGCGCCAGCAGCCTGGGTGGCAGGGATGAAGCTTTCTTT. This codes for CASSLGGRDEAFF.

The count of this clone is one. The gene calls are TRBV2 and TRBJ2-7; the D gene is possibly TRBD1 (6 bases). CDR3 size: 12 residues. Between the trimmed V and J ends, which lost 6 bases and 6 bases, there was a span of 12 bases. Germline lookup yields CDR1 SNHLY and CDR2 FYNNEI. CDR3 sequence: CASSLTGSEQYF. The CDR3 bases are TGTGCCAGCAGCCTCACAGGGTCCGAGCAGTACTTC.

The V and J genes are TRBV18 and TRBJ1-2, with 8 bases that match TRBD1. This CDR3 spans 17 amino acids. J gave up 2 bases and V 1 base, and 9 bases lay outside the gene matches. The V gene's germline CDR1 is KGHSH and CDR2 LQKENI. CDR3 in amino acids: CASSPRDTRTGNYGYTF. CDR3 sequence (DNA): TGTGCCAGCTCACCACGCGACACCCGGACAGGGAACTATGGCTACACCTTC.

On this clone: Other DNA sequences in the same sample also yield this CDR3. The V call is TRBV5-1, the J call TRBJ2-5, with a tentative D call TRBD2 (5 bases). Trimming cost V 0 bases and J 1 base, with 10 bases left between them. The CDR3 extends over 15 amino acids. CDR1 and CDR2 (germline): SGHRS, YFSETQ. As DNA, the CDR3 is TGCGCCAGCAGCTTGGGGACTGCTCTCCAAGAGACCCAGTACTTC. This translates into CASSLGTALQETQYF.

The chain carries TRBV4-1 and TRBJ1-1, with D hard to call. V was trimmed by 2 bases and J by 4 bases, leaving 8 bases between them. CDR3 length equals 13 residues. In germline, CDR1 is MGHRA, CDR2 YSYEKL. The CDR3 loop is CASSQRGGTEAFF. CDR3 DNA sequence: TGCGCCAGCAGCCAACGGGGAGGCACTGAAGCTTTCTTT.

The chain has TRBV5-5 and TRBJ2-5, with 10 bases lining up with TRBD1. This CDR3 has 18 amino acids. With 4 bases clipped from V and 1 base from J, the junction kept 13 bases outside the gene matches. Germline V lookup: CDR1 SGHKS, CDR2 YYEKEE (reference sequence). The chain's CDR3 is CASSVGQGVNLVQETQYF. The CDR3 DNA follows: TGTGCCAGCAGCGTTGGACAGGGGGTAAATTTAGTCCAAGAGACCCAGTACTTC.